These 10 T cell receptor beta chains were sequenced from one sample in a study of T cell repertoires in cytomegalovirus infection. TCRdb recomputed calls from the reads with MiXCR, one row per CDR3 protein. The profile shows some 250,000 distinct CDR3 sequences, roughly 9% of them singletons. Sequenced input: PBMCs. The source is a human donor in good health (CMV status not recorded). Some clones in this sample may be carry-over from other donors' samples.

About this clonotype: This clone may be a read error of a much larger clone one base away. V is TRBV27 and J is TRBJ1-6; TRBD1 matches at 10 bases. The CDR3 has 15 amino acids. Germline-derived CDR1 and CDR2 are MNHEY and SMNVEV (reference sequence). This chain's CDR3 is CVSSLDRGPNSPLHF. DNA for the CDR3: TGTGTCAGCAGCCTAGACAGGGGGCCTAATTCACCCCTCCACTTT.

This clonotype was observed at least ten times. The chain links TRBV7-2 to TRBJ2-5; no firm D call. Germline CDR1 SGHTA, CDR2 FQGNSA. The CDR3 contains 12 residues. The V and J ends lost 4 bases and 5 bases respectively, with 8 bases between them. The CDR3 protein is CASSSTRETQYF. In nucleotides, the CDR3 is TGTGCCAGCAGCTCCACGAGGGAGACCCAGTACTTC.

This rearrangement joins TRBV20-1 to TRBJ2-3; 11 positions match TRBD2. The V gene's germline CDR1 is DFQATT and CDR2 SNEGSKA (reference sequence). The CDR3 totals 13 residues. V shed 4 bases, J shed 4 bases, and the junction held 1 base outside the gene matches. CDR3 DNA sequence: TGCAGTGCTACGGGACTAGCGGCAGATACGCAGTATTTT. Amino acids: CSATGLAADTQYF.

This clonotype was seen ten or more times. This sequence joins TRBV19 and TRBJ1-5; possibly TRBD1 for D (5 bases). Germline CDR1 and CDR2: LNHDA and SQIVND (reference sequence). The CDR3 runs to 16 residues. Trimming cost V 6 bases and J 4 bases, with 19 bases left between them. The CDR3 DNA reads TGTGCCAGTAGCACATCATCCCGGGACGGAAATCAGCCCCAGCATTTT. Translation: CASSTSSRDGNQPQHF.

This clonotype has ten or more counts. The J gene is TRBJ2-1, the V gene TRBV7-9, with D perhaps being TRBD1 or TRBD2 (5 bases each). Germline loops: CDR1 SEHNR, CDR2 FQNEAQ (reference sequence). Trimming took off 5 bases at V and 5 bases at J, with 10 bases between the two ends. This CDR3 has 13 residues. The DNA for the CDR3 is TGTGCCAGCAGCCCAGGGAGAAACAATGAGCAGTTCTTC. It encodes CASSPGRNNEQFF.

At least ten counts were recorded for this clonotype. The CDR3 DNA is TGTGCCAGCACCACGACAGGGTCCAATGAAAAACTGTTTTTT. Its translation is CASTTTGSNEKLFF. This chain uses TRBV28 with TRBJ1-4, with 7 nucleotides matching TRBD1. CDR1 and CDR2 (germline): MDHEN, SYDVKM. The V segment lost 7 bases and the J segment 5 bases; nucleotides outside the gene matches: 7. The CDR3 contains 14 residues.

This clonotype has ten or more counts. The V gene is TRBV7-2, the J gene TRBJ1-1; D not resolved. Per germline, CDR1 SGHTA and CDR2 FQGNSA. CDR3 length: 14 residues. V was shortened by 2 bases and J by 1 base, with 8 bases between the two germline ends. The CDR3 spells CASSLSTANTEAFF. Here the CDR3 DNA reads TGTGCCAGCAGCTTAAGCACAGCGAACACTGAAGCTTTCTTT.

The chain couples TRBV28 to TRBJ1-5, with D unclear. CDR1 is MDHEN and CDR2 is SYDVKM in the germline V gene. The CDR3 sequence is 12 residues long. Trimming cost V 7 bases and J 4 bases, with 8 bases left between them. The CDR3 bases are TGTGCCAGCATCCAAAGTAATCAGCCCCAGCATTTT. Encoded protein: CASIQSNQPQHF.

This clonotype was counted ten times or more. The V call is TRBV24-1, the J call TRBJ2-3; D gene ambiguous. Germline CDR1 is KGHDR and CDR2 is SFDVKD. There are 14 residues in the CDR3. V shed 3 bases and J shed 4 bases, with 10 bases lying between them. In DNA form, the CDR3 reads TGTGCCACCAGTGATCCACGTGGTCCAGATACGCAGTATTTT. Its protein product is CATSDPRGPDTQYF.

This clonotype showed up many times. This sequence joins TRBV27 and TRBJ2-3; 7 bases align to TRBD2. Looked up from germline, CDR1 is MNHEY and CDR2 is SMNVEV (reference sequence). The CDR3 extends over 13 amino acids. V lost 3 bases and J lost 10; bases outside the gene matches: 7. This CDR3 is CASSFGREGAQYF. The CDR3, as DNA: TGTGCCAGCAGTTTCGGCAGGGAGGGTGCGCAGTATTTT.